Listed below are T cell receptor beta chains from one sample, sequenced in a study of blood T cell repertoires in COVID-19. Only in-frame clones appear in the TCRdb table, and some are missing; sequencing was by immunoSEQ multiplex PCR. The sample includes approximately 65,000 clones, about nine tenths of them seen just once. Specimen: peripheral blood. The receptors derive from a woman between 18 and 29 years old with acute or convalescent COVID-19. The CDR3 runs from the conserved cysteine through the conserved F or W. The D gene is left open where the match is weak. Clone sizes are given selectively: once, few, many, or a class where the clone is expanded.

- TRBJ1-2 - TRBV9 CASKDPVGPAGGGYTF TGTGCCAGCAAGGACCCAGTGGGCCCCGCGGGAGGCGGCTACACCTTC
- TRBJ1-1 - TRBV28 CASSSRGVNTEAFF TGTGCCAGCAGTTCGCGGGGTGTGAACACTGAAGCTTTCTTT
once TRBJ2-5 - TRBV7-7 CASSPTGQQQETQYF TGTGCCAGCAGCCCAACAGGACAGCAACAAGAGACCCAGTACTTC
- TRBJ2-2 TRBD1 TRBV18 CASSPQGTGFDTGELFF TGTGCCAGCTCACCTCAAGGGACAGGCTTTGACACCGGGGAGCTGTTTTTT
- TRBJ1-2 TRBD1 TRBV6-5 CASSLNRGRNYGYTF TGTGCCAGCAGCCTTAACAGGGGGCGCAACTATGGCTACACCTTC
- TRBJ2-3 - TRBV19 CASSIQGTQYF TGTGCCAGTAGTATCCAGGGTACGCAGTATTTT
- TRBJ1-1 - TRBV5-1 CASSLVAGAATEAFF TGCGCCAGCAGCTTGGTGGCCGGCGCGGCCACTGAAGCTTTCTTT
- TRBJ1-1 - TRBV30 CAWSTGTYTEAFF TGTGCCTGGAGCACAGGGACCTACACTGAAGCTTTCTTT
- TRBJ1-2 TRBD1 TRBV6-5 CASYEGDRGGYGYTF TGTGCCAGCTACGAAGGGGACAGGGGGGGCTATGGCTACACCTTC
- TRBJ2-3 TRBD2 TRBV6-2/TRBV6-3 CASSQSGRSTDTQYF TGTGCCAGCAGTCAAAGCGGGAGGTCCACAGATACGCAGTATTTT
few TRBJ1-3 TRBD1 TRBV15 CATRRQGAEAGNTIYF TGTGCCACCAGGAGACAGGGGGCCGAGGCTGGAAACACCATATATTTT
once TRBJ2-5 - TRBV21-1 CASSKAREGGGQETQYF TGTGCCAGCAGCAAAGCCCGGGAGGGGGGCGGCCAAGAGACCCAGTACTTC
- TRBJ1-2 - TRBV28 CASSFVGIYGYTF TGTGCCAGCAGTTTTGTGGGCATCTATGGCTACACCTTC
- TRBJ2-1 TRBD1 TRBV5-1 CASSLADRGLEQFF TGCGCCAGCAGCTTGGCCGACAGGGGGCTCGAGCAGTTCTTC
- TRBJ1-3 - TRBV5-6 CASSLRRGNTIYF TGTGCCAGCAGCTTGCGGAGAGGAAACACCATATATTTT
- TRBJ1-1 - TRBV7-2 CASSTTEKTLAAGAFF TGTGCCAGCAGCACTACAGAAAAGACACTGGCCGCGGGAGCTTTCTTT
- TRBJ2-7 TRBD1 TRBV11-2 CASSLARQGPYYEQYF TGTGCCAGCAGCTTAGCCCGACAGGGGCCATACTACGAGCAGTACTTC
- TRBJ2-7 TRBD1 TRBV2 CASSQQGIPYEQYF TGTGCCAGCAGTCAACAGGGGATCCCCTACGAGCAGTACTTC
- TRBJ1-1 - TRBV18 CATYRDRNSNTEAFF TGTGCCACCTATCGTGATAGAAACTCGAACACTGAAGCTTTCTTT
- TRBJ1-2 - TRBV6-6 CASSYSIDGYTF TGTGCCAGCAGTTACTCTATCGATGGCTACACCTTC
- TRBJ1-1 - TRBV18 CASQPGLGTEAFF TGTGCCAGCCAACCGGGACTTGGCACTGAAGCTTTCTTT
- TRBJ1-4 TRBD1 TRBV28 CASSSTGARRKLFF TGTGCCAGCAGCTCCACAGGGGCCCGGAGGAAACTGTTTTTT
- TRBJ2-1 - TRBV7-8 CASSLGPPRNEQFF TGTGCCAGCAGCTTAGGCCCACCTCGGAATGAGCAGTTCTTC
- TRBJ2-2 - TRBV6-5 CASRSGTGNTGELFF TGTGCCAGCAGGAGCGGGACAGGCAACACCGGGGAGCTGTTTTTT
- TRBJ2-1 TRBD2 TRBV9 CASSWTSGNEQFF TGTGCCAGCAGTTGGACTAGCGGAAATGAGCAGTTCTTC
- TRBJ2-7 - TRBV7-2 CASSLSGPYEQYF TGTGCCAGCAGCTTAAGCGGGCCCTACGAGCAGTACTTC
- TRBJ1-2 TRBD1 TRBV29-1 CSVGGQGNGYTF TGCAGCGTTGGGGGACAGGGGAATGGCTACACCTTC
- TRBJ2-7 - TRBV9 CASSVSFFGSDEQYF TGTGCCAGCAGCGTATCTTTTTTCGGGTCGGACGAGCAGTACTTC
- TRBJ1-1 TRBD1 TRBV29-1 CSAGEGAHTEAFF TGCAGCGCCGGAGAGGGGGCTCACACTGAAGCTTTCTTT
- TRBJ1-4 - TRBV7-8 CASSLAAANEKLFF TGTGCCAGCAGCTTAGCGGCAGCTAATGAAAAACTGTTTTTT
- TRBJ1-2 - TRBV7-2 CASSLGHWDYGYTF TGTGCCAGCAGCTTAGGACACTGGGACTATGGCTACACCTTC
- TRBJ2-3 TRBD1 TRBV7-9 CASSLDRGYTDTQYF TGTGCCAGCAGCTTAGACAGGGGGTACACAGATACGCAGTATTTT
- TRBJ1-1 TRBD1 TRBV11-2 CASSPQGGRGTEAFF TGTGCCAGCAGCCCACAGGGGGGTAGGGGCACTGAAGCTTTCTTT
- TRBJ2-3 - TRBV30 CAHDIAGTDTQYF TGTGCCCATGACATTGCCGGCACAGATACGCAGTATTTT
- TRBJ2-7 - TRBV4-1 CASSQDTLGGYEQYF TGCGCCAGCAGCCAAGATACTTTAGGGGGATACGAGCAGTACTTC
- TRBJ1-2 - TRBV5-6 CASSFDRYGYTF TGTGCCAGCAGCTTTGACAGATATGGCTACACCTTC
- TRBJ2-1 - TRBV4-3 CASSQDLWAAGRYNEQFF TGCGCCAGCAGCCAAGATCTGTGGGCGGCGGGACGGTACAATGAGCAGTTCTTC
- TRBJ2-1 TRBD1 TRBV11-2 CASSLVTVTGVYNEQFF TGTGCCAGCAGCTTAGTCACGGTGACAGGGGTTTACAATGAGCAGTTCTTC
- TRBJ2-1 TRBD1 TRBV6-2/TRBV6-3 CASSYQGRRQGYNEQFF TGTGCCAGCAGTTACCAGGGACGGAGACAGGGTTACAATGAGCAGTTCTTC
- TRBJ2-3 - TRBV19 CASSPRISPEGDTQYF TGTGCCAGTAGCCCGAGGATCTCCCCTGAGGGAGATACGCAGTATTTT
- TRBJ1-2 - TRBV19 CASSPYTGSYGYTF TGTGCCAGTAGTCCTTACACAGGCAGCTATGGCTACACCTTC
- TRBJ2-7 - TRBV7-8 CASSPKVAVLSYEQYF TGTGCCAGCAGCCCCAAGGTGGCGGTACTGAGTTACGAGCAGTACTTC
- TRBJ1-1 TRBD1 TRBV30 CAWSAALISQGPTEAFF TGTGCCTGGAGTGCGGCATTAATCTCACAGGGGCCCACTGAAGCTTTCTTT
- TRBJ1-1 - TRBV27 CASSPSGTSGGTEAFF TGTGCCAGCAGCCCTTCAGGGACATCGGGCGGCACTGAAGCTTTCTTT
- TRBJ1-5 - TRBV2 CASSEDARWGDKDQPQHF TGTGCCAGCAGTGAAGACGCCCGGTGGGGGGATAAGGATCAGCCCCAGCATTTT
- TRBJ1-1 - TRBV10-1 CASSEPRALRCLMNTEAFF TGCGCCAGCAGTGAGCCGCGGGCGCTTCGTTGCCTCATGAACACTGAAGCTTTCTTT
- TRBJ1-5 - TRBV28 CASSRTVRVYRNQPQHF TGTGCCAGCAGCCGGACAGTAAGGGTCTATCGCAATCAGCCCCAGCATTTT
- TRBJ2-5 TRBD2 TRBV5-1 CASSWTSGRGETQYF TGCGCCAGCAGCTGGACTAGCGGGAGGGGAGAGACCCAGTACTTC
- TRBJ2-5 - TRBV4-1 CASSQDAANPWETQYF TGCGCCAGCAGCCAAGATGCGGCCAACCCGTGGGAGACCCAGTACTTC
few TRBJ1-5 - TRBV28 CASSPRGRGNQPQHF TGTGCCAGCAGTCCCCGGGGGAGGGGCAATCAGCCCCAGCATTTT
- TRBJ2-7 - TRBV3-1/TRBV3-2 CASSQDPGYEQYF TGTGCCAGCAGCCAAGATCCCGGCTACGAGCAGTACTTC
- TRBJ1-1 - TRBV10-3 CAISQGRGDTEAFF TGTGCCATCAGTCAGGGGAGGGGAGACACTGAAGCTTTCTTT
- TRBJ1-2 - TRBV12-3/TRBV12-4 CASSQQGYGYTF TGTGCCAGCAGTCAACAGGGCTATGGCTACACCTTC
- TRBJ2-1 TRBD2 TRBV28 CASLKASGGIYNEQFF TGTGCCAGCCTTAAGGCTAGCGGGGGGATCTACAATGAGCAGTTCTTC